This section outlines one TCR beta chain sequence together with its context. This receptor's antigen is unknown. No base-level quality is on record; no much larger clone is a single base apart. The data are from a study of T cells after yellow fever vaccination (dated by TCRdb to the late 2010s). About the study as a whole: The SMART-Seq v4 Ultra Low Input RNA kit was used to prepare libraries from fractions with low cell numbers. To follow T-cell clones before and after both primary and booster YFV17D yellow fever vaccination, bulk TCR alpha and beta repertoires underwent longitudinal sequencing. Two healthy male donors, one aged 18 to 30 and one aged 30 to 40 years, made up the cohort. Blood was collected at multiple timepoints before and after primary and secondary immunization, and bulk PBMC replicates and cell subsets were isolated. General findings and caveats noted by the study authors: After the booster, most clones that had expanded after primary vaccination were detected again (roughly 95% of CD4 and around nine tenths of CD8), suggesting broad maintenance of memory. Computational filtering was needed because FACS-sorted repertoires could contain abundant contaminating clonotypes from the bulk population. Compared with the primary T-cell response, the secondary T-cell response was weaker but faster, peaking on day 5 rather than day 15. Only a couple of donors were included in the study, so the extent to which the findings can be generalized is limited. A small fraction of clonotypes showed up in both the CD4 and CD8 compartments, probably as a result of convergent recombination.

Per the publication, the treatment or condition label means: live attenuated yellow fever vaccine strain. At every blood-draw timepoint, two biological replicates of bulk PBMCs were collected. PBMCs were isolated from peripheral blood using a standard Ficoll-Paque protocol. TriZol was used to extract RNA from bulk PBMCs, CD4 and CD8 fractions, and dextramer-positive and dextramer-negative fractions. In the germline V gene (reference sequence), CDR1 corresponds to DFQATT and CDR2 to SNEGSKA. V is cut by 7 bases and J by 4 bases, and the space between the germline ends is 20 bases. From cysteine to phenylalanine, the CDR3 is 15 amino acids long. Solely the CDR3 DNA is kept, with 45 bases framed from the first base. Sequencing was carried out with an Illumina NovaSeq 6000. Synthesis of TCR cDNA relied on 5'RACE template switching, a step that introduced a universal primer site along with unique molecular identifiers. cDNA synthesis was primed from both the TCR alpha and TCR beta constant segments. Library amplification involved two PCR steps, and the second step added sample barcodes and sequencing adapters. Sequencing of libraries was done on Illumina HiSeq 2500 (2x100 bp) or NovaSeq (2x150 bp). Under the source paper's analysis protocol: MIGEC was used to demultiplex reads and collapse the reads into UMI consensus sequences, and MiXCR was used for V(D)J alignment. Vaccine-responding clonotypes were identified with edgeR using replicate PBMC samples, with FDR below 0.01 and a log2 fold change above 5 up to day 15 being required. Each bulk clonotype received a CD4 or CD8 identity based on whether the sequenced CD4 or CD8 repertoire contained that clonotype at higher abundance. Clones were called with MiXCR by TCRdb after fastp trimmed the public reads at Q25, and only in-frame beta chains were retained. CDR3 protein sequences are deduplicated, and each keeps its most common genes and DNA. In this record, the V and J calls reflect TCRdb's handling and not the investigators' own analysis. Within this sample are around 310,000 distinct CDR3 sequences, with more than 3% of them counted one time only. The ten biggest clones cover about 25% of the sample.

This receptor was identified in a man between 18 and 29 years old who received the YFV17D yellow fever vaccine. Sequenced here: PBMCs, sampled on the day of the yellow fever booster vaccination. This sequence uses TRBV20-1 and TRBJ1-5, and possibly TRBD1, on 6 matching bases. The CDR3 is CSVPLGGQRNQPQHF. The DNA sequence is TGCAGTGTCCCCCTAGGCGGACAGAGAAATCAGCCCCAGCATTTT.